The entry that follows covers one T cell receptor (beta chain) sequence. The data were taken from a study of blood T cell repertoires in COVID-19. For the study at large: Donors in the United States, Italy and Spain gave samples during acute or convalescent COVID-19. The cDNA or gDNA used as material had been derived from T cells, B-cell-depleted T cells, or PBMCs.

The junction had 10 bases not matched to a gene; V was cut back by 0 bases and J by 0 bases. Germline V gene data show CDR1 as SGHRS and CDR2 as YFSETQ. This CDR3 comprises 18 residues. Original processing methods: Nucleated cell number was recorded as an estimate derived from reference gene primer amplification. Method: immunoSEQ multiplex PCR; TCRdb's copy keeps in-frame clones and lacks some. D and trimming were read from the DNA, whereas the V and J calls and clone size are those reported in that table. This sample has 300,000 to 350,000 clones, with about four fifths found just once. The chain uses TRBV5-1 and TRBJ2-3; 7 nucleotides align to TRBD1. Specimen: peripheral blood. This receptor was taken from a man in his thirties or forties with active or convalescent COVID-19. The CDR3 nucleotides are TGCGCCAGCAGCTTGGTCCTAATGGGACAGCCTAGCACAGATACGCAGTATTTT. Amino acid sequence: CASSLVLMGQPSTDTQYF.